Listed below are T cell receptor beta chains from one sample, sequenced in a study of cytomegalovirus exposure and HLA in healthy donors. Produced via immunoSEQ multiplex PCR; TCRdb's table is partial and in-frame only. This table holds 80,000 to 90,000 clones, 79% found once. The material sequenced was PBMCs. The source of these receptors is a man younger than 45 in good health and CMV-seronegative. Each CDR3 is given with its conserved first and last residue. The order of the fields is J gene, clone size, V gene, D gene, CDR3 DNA, CDR3 protein. The D gene is left open where the match is weak. Size tells how often a clone was seen (once, few, many) or the class of an expanded clone, and some rows leave it out.

TRBJ2-7	NA	TRBV13	NA	TGTGCCAGCAGCTTAAGTACACATATCTCCTACGAGCAGTACTTC	CASSLSTHISYEQYF
TRBJ1-4	once	TRBV9	TRBD1	TGTGCCAGCAGCGTAGAGGGGGCGGGTGAAAAACTGTTTTTT	CASSVEGAGEKLFF
TRBJ2-5	NA	TRBV5-6	TRBD2	TGTGCCAGCAGCTTGAAGCTAGCGGGGCAAGAGACCCAGTACTTC	CASSLKLAGQETQYF
TRBJ1-1	NA	TRBV6-5	NA	TGTGCCAGCAGTACGGGGGGGATGAACACTGAAGCTTTCTTT	CASSTGGMNTEAFF
TRBJ2-3	NA	TRBV9	NA	TGTGCCAGCAGCGTAGATCTCCTGAACGTGGCGGGGGCCAACACAGATACGCAGTATTTT	CASSVDLLNVAGANTDTQYF
TRBJ2-1	once	TRBV7-8	TRBD1	TGTGCCAGCAGCCCTCAGGGGACAGGGGACTTCAATGAGCAGTTCTTC	CASSPQGTGDFNEQFF
TRBJ1-2	NA	TRBV6-1	TRBD1	TGTGCCAGCATAGGCTCCGGGACAGGCCACTATGGCTACACCTTC	CASIGSGTGHYGYTF
TRBJ2-2	NA	TRBV7-8	TRBD2	TGTGCCAGCAGCTTAGGGACTAGTGGTCCGAACACCGGGGAGCTGTTTTTT	CASSLGTSGPNTGELFF
TRBJ1-2	few	TRBV5-5	NA	TGTGCCAGCAGCTTGTGGTGGAGGAGCAACTATGGCTACACCTTC	CASSLWWRSNYGYTF
TRBJ1-2	few	TRBV6-5	NA	TGTGCCAGCCGGGGGTTGGGCTACACCTTC	CASRGLGYTF
TRBJ2-5	NA	TRBV5-8	TRBD1	TGTGCCAGCAGGACAGGGATGGGGTTTGGGGAGACCCAGTACTTC	CASRTGMGFGETQYF
TRBJ1-5	NA	TRBV5-6	TRBD1	TGTGCCAGCAGCTCCCGACAGGGTTCGCGCCCCCAGCATTTT	CASSSRQGSRPQHF
TRBJ1-2	NA	TRBV7-6	TRBD1	TGTGCCAGCAGCCAGGGGACAGAGAACTATGGCTACACCTTC	CASSQGTENYGYTF
TRBJ2-2	NA	TRBV9	NA	TGTGCCAGCAGCGTAGGTCCCATGAACACCGGGGAGCTGTTTTTT	CASSVGPMNTGELFF
TRBJ1-1	NA	TRBV2	NA	TGTGCCAGCAGTGATCTTGGGGCCCCTAACACTGAAGCTTTCTTT	CASSDLGAPNTEAFF
TRBJ1-1	NA	TRBV2	NA	TGTGCCAGCAATACCCAGGAGAACACTGAAGCTTTCTTT	CASNTQENTEAFF
TRBJ1-1	NA	TRBV27	TRBD1	TGTGCCAGCAGGGAGCGGGACAGGGGCTGGGCTGAAGCTTTCTTT	CASRERDRGWAEAFF
TRBJ1-1	NA	TRBV5-1	NA	TGCGCCAGCAGCTGGGGCTTGAACACTGAAGCTTTCTTT	CASSWGLNTEAFF
TRBJ2-5	NA	TRBV19	NA	TGTGCCAGTAGTATCGGCACCGGGACTTCTACTATCTCCCAGTACTTC	CASSIGTGTSTISQYF
TRBJ1-2	NA	TRBV27	NA	TGTGCCAGCAGTGCCGACAGGTTCCAATTCTATGGCTACACCTTC	CASSADRFQFYGYTF
TRBJ1-3	NA	TRBV2	TRBD1	TGTGCCAGCAGTGAAGAGCGGACAGGGGGCGGTAACACCATATATTTT	CASSEERTGGGNTIYF
TRBJ1-1	NA	TRBV7-9	TRBD1	TGTGCCAGCAGCCAAATTAGTGGGACAGGAAACACTGAAGCTTTCTTT	CASSQISGTGNTEAFF
TRBJ1-1	NA	TRBV7-2	NA	TGTGCCAGCAGCTTACAGGGGATGAACACTGAAGCTTTCTTT	CASSLQGMNTEAFF
TRBJ2-1	NA	TRBV18	TRBD1	TGTGCCAGCTCAGCAACAGGGGATGAGCAGTTCTTC	CASSATGDEQFF
TRBJ1-4	NA	TRBV7-6	NA	TGTGCCAGCAGCCTCAGGTTTAATGAAAAACTGTTTTTT	CASSLRFNEKLFF
TRBJ1-3	NA	TRBV2	NA	TGTGCCAGCATTCAGGGGTCCGCTGGAAACACCATATATTTT	CASIQGSAGNTIYF
TRBJ1-1	few	TRBV28	NA	TGTGCCAGCAGGCCGAGGGAGGGGGTTTCCGCTTTCTTT	CASRPREGVSAFF
TRBJ2-3	NA	TRBV5-1	TRBD2	TGCGCCAGCAGGCCAGGACTAGCGGGGGGGGCAGATACGCAGTATTTT	CASRPGLAGGADTQYF
TRBJ2-7	NA	TRBV6-5	NA	TGTGCCAGCAGTCCCCGGACAGCGGGGCTTTACGAGCAGTACTTC	CASSPRTAGLYEQYF